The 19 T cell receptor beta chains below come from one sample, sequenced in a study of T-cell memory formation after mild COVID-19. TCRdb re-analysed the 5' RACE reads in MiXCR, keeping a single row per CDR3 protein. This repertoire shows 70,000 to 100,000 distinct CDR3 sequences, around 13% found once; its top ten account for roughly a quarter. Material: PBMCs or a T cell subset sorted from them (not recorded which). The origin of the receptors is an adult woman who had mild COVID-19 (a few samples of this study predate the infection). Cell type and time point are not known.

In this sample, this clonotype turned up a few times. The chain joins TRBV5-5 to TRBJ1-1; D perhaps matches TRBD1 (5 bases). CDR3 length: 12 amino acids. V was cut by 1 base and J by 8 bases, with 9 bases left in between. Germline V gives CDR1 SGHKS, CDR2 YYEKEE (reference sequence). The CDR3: CASSLRGREAFF. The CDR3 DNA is TGTGCCAGCAGCTTGCGGGGCAGGGAAGCTTTCTTT.

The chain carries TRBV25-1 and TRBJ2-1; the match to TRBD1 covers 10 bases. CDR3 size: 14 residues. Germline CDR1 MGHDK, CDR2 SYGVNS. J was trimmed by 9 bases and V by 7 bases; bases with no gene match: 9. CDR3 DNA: TGTGCCAGCACCCCCGGGACAGGGGCGGGTGAGCAGTTCTTC. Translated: CASTPGTGAGEQFF.

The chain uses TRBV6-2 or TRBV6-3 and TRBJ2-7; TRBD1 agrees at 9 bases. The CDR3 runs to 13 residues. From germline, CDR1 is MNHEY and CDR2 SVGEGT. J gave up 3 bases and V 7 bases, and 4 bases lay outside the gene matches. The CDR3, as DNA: TGTGCCAGCAAGGACAGGGGTGACTACGAGCAGTACTTC. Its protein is CASKDRGDYEQYF.

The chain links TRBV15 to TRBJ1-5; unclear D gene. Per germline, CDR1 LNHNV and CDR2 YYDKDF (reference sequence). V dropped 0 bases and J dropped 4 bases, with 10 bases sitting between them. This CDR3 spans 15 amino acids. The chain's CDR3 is CATSRDRVVNQPQHF. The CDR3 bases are TGTGCCACCAGCAGAGATAGGGTGGTGAATCAGCCCCAGCATTTT.

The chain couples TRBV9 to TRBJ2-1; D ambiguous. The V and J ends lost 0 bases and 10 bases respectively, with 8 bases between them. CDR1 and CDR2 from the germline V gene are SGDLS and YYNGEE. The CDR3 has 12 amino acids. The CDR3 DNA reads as TGTGCCAGCAGCGTAGCGCGACCCGAGCAGTTCTTC. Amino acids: CASSVARPEQFF.

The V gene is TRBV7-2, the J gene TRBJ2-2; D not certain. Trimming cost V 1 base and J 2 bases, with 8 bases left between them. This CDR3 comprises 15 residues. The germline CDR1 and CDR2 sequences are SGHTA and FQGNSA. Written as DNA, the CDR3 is TGTGCCAGCAGCTTAGGAGCAGTCAACACCGGGGAGCTGTTTTTT. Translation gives CASSLGAVNTGELFF.

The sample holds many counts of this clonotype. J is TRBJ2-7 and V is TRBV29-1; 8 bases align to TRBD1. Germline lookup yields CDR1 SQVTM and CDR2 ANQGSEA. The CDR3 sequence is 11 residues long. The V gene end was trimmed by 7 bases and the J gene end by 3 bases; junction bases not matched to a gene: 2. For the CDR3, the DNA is TGCAGCGCCGGACAGGGCTACGAGCAGTACTTC. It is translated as CSAGQGYEQYF.

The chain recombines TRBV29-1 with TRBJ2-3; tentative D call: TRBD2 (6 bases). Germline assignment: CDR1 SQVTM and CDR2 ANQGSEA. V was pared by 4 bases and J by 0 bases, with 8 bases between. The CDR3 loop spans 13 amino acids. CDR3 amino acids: CSVGGLSTDTQYF. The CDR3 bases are TGCAGCGTTGGGGGACTGAGCACAGATACGCAGTATTTT.

The CDR3 nucleotides read TGTGCCAGCAGCGTAGAAGGCCTGGGCTACGAGCAGTACTTC. It is translated as CASSVEGLGYEQYF. J is TRBJ2-7 and V is TRBV9; D not certain. The V and J ends lost 0 bases and 3 bases respectively, with 10 bases between them. This CDR3 has 14 amino acids. Germline CDR1 reads SGDLS; CDR2 reads YYNGEE.

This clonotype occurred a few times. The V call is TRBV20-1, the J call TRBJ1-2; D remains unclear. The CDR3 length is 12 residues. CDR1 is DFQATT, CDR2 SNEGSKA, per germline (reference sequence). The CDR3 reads CRGEGANYGYTF. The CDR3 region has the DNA TGCAGAGGAGAGGGAGCAAACTATGGCTACACCTTC.

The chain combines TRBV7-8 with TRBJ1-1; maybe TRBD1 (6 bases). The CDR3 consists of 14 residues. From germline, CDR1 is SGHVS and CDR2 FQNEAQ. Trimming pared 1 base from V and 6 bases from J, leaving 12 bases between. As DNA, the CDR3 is TGTGCCAGCAGCTTAGGGACAGCCAAGGCTGAAGCTTTCTTT. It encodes CASSLGTAKAEAFF.

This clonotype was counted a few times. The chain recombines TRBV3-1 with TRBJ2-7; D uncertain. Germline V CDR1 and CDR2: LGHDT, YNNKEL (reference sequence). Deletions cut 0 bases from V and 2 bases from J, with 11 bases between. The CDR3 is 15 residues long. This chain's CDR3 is CASSQEAVNAYEQYF. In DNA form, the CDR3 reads TGTGCCAGCAGCCAAGAGGCAGTTAACGCCTACGAGCAGTACTTC.

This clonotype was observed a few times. The CDR3 sequence is CASSQARGGTEAFF. The CDR3 coding sequence is TGCGCCAGCAGCCAGGCCCGGGGCGGCACTGAAGCTTTCTTT. This chain uses TRBV4-1 with TRBJ1-1, with D possibly matching TRBD1 (5 bases). The germline V gene has CDR1 MGHRA and CDR2 YSYEKL. The CDR3 runs to 14 residues. V dropped 3 bases and J dropped 4 bases, with 12 bases sitting between them.

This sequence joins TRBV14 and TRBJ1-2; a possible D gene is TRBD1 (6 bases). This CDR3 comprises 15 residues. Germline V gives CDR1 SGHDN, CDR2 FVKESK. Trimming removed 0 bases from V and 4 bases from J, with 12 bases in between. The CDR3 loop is CASSQETGAFYGYTF. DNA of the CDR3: TGTGCCAGCAGCCAAGAGACAGGAGCGTTCTATGGCTACACCTTC.

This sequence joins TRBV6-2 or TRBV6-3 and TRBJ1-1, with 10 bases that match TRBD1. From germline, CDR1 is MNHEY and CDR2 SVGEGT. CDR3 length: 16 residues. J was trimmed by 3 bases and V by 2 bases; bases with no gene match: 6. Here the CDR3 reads CASSYAPGQGYTEAFF. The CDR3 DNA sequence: TGTGCCAGCAGTTACGCTCCGGGACAGGGGTACACTGAAGCTTTCTTT.

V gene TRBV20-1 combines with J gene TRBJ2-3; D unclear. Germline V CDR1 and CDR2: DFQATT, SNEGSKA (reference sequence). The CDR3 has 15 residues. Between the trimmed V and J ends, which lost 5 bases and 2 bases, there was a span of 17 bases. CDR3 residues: CSAPVSSGFTDTQYF. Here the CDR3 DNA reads TGCAGTGCTCCGGTTTCGTCCGGGTTCACAGATACGCAGTATTTT.

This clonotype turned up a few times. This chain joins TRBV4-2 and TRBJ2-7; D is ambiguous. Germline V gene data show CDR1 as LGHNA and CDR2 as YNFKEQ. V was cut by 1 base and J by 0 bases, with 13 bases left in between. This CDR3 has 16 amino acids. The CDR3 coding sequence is TGTGCCAGCAGCCAAGTGGTAGGGCTCGGCTCCTACGAGCAGTACTTC. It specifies CASSQVVGLGSYEQYF.

CDR3 protein: CASSQVGQTYYEQYF. DNA for the CDR3: TGCGCCAGCAGCCAAGTCGGCCAGACCTACTACGAGCAGTACTTC. The V gene is TRBV4-1, the J gene TRBJ2-7, with unresolved D. This CDR3 is built from 15 residues. Between the trimmed V and J ends, which lost 1 base and 3 bases, there was a span of 13 bases. Germline CDR1 is MGHRA and CDR2 is YSYEKL.

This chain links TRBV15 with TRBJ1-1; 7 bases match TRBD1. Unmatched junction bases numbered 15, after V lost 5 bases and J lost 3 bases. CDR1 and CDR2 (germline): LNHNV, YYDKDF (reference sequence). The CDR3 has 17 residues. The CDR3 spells CATSRTDDRAGDTEAFF. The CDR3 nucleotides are TGTGCCACCAGCCGGACGGATGACAGGGCCGGTGACACTGAAGCTTTCTTT.